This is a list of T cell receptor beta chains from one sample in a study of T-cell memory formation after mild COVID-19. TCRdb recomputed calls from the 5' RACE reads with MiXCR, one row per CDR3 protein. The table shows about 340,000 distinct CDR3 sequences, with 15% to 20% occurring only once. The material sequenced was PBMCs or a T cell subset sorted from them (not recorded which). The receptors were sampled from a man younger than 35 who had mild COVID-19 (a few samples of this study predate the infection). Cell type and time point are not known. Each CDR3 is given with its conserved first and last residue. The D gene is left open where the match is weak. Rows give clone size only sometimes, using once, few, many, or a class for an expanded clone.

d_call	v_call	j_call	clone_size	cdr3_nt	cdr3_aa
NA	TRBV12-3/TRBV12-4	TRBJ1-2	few	TGTGCCAGCAGTTTAAGGCTGTGGAATGGCTACACCTTC	CASSLRLWNGYTF
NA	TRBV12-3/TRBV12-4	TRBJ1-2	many	TGTGCCAGCAGTTTTGGGGGTGGTGGCTACACCTTC	CASSFGGGGYTF
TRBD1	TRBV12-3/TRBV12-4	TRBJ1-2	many	TGTGCCAGCAGCCCGGGACAGGGATTCTATGGCTACACCTTC	CASSPGQGFYGYTF
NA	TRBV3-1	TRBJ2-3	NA	TGTGCCAGCAGCCAACTGGGGGGGGCTTTGACAGATACGCAGTATTTT	CASSQLGGALTDTQYF
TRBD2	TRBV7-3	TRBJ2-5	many	TGTGCCAGCAGCCCGGCGGGAAGCGGGGGGCCAGGTCGGGAGACCCAGTACTTC	CASSPAGSGGPGRETQYF
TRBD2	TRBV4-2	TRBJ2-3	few	TGTGCCAGCAGCCAAGAACCTAGCGGGGGGACACCGTGGTTT	CASSQEPSGGTPWF
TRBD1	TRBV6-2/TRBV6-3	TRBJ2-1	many	TGTGCCAGCAGCGACAGGGTCAATGAGCAGTTCTTC	CASSDRVNEQFF
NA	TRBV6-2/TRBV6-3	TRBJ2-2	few	TGTGCCAGCAAGAAGAATCCAGCCTACACCGGGGAGCTGTTTTTT	CASKKNPAYTGELFF
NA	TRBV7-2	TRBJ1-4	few	TGTGCCAGCAGCTTAGAAGCCCTAACTAATGAAAAACTGTTTTTT	CASSLEALTNEKLFF
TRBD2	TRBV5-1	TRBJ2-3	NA	TGCGCCAGCAGCCCCCCTAGCGGGGGAATGGATACGCAGTATTTT	CASSPPSGGMDTQYF
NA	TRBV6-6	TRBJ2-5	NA	TGTGCCAGCAGTTACCGCCCCCCGGTCCAGGGGGGGGCCCAGTACTTC	CASSYRPPVQGGAQYF
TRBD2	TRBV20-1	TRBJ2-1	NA	TGCAGTGCTCCAATCCTACCGGGACTAGCGGGGGAGCAGTTCTTC	CSAPILPGLAGEQFF
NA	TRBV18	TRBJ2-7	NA	TGTGCCAGCTCCCCAGGACCGCCCCTCTCCTACGAGCAGTACTTC	CASSPGPPLSYEQYF
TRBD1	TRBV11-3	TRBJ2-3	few	TGTGCCAGCAGCTGGACAGGGTTGGATACGCAGTATTTT	CASSWTGLDTQYF
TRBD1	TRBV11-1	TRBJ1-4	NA	TGTGCCAGCAGCCGCGGGACAGGGCACGAAAAACTGTTTTTT	CASSRGTGHEKLFF
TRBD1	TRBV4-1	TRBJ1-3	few	TGCGCCAGCAGCCCCCTAGGGCGACAGGGGATTACCACCGGGTCTGGAAACACCATATATTTT	CASSPLGRQGITTGSGNTIYF
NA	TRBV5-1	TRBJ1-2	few	TGCGCCAGCAGCCTAGGGGAACCAACCTATGGCTACACCTTC	CASSLGEPTYGYTF
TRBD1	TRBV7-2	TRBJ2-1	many	TGTGCCAGCAGTCTGCTCCGGGACAGGCGTTACAATGAGCAGTTCTTC	CASSLLRDRRYNEQFF
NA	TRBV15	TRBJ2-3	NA	TGTGCCACCAGCCCTAGAGCTGGTGGAGATACGCAGTATTTT	CATSPRAGGDTQYF
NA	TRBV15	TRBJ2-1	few	TGTGCCACCAGCAGAGATCAAGGTAACAATGAGCAGTTCTTC	CATSRDQGNNEQFF
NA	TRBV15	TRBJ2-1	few	TGTGCCACCAGCACGGGTCAGGGGAACTACAATGAGCAGTTCTTC	CATSTGQGNYNEQFF
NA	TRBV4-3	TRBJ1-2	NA	TGCGCCAGCAGCCAAGAAGACAGTAACTATGGCTACACCTTC	CASSQEDSNYGYTF
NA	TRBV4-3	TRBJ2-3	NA	TGCGCCAGCAGCCAAGAGAGCGTCGGCACAGATACGCAGTATTTT	CASSQESVGTDTQYF
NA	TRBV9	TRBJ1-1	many	TGTGCCAGCAGCGTAGTCGATAGGGGATGGACTTTCTTT	CASSVVDRGWTFF